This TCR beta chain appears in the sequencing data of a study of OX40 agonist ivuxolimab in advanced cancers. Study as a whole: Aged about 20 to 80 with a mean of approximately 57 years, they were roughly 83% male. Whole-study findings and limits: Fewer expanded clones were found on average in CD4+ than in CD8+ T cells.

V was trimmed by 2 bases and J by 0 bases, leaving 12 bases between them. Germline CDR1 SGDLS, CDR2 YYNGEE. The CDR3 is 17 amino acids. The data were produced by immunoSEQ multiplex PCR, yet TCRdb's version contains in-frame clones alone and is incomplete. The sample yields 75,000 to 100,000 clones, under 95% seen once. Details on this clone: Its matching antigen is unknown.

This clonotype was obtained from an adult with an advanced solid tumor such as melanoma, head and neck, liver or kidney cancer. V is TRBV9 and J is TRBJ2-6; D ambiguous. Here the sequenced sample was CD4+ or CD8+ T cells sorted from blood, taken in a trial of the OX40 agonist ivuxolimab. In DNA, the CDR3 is TGTGCCAGCAGCGTTCAATCTGTAGCCTCTGGGGCCAACGTCCTGACTTTC. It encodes CASSVQSVASGANVLTF.